This T cell receptor (beta chain) was captured by sequencing in a study of identical twins. Study-wide points: Models underestimated how often monozygotic twins shared out-of-frame TCR alpha. The more abundant beta clonotypes in cord blood had fewer insertions, and memory repertoires did not show this. An excess of low generation probability was shown by twin-shared out-of-frame alpha sequences.

The authors used template switching to add a universal primer site and gave cDNA unique molecular identifiers. MiXCR, run by TCRdb on the 5' RACE reads, gives a single entry per CDR3 protein. The data contain 400,000 to 500,000 distinct CDR3 sequences, less than 20% of them singletons. Many counts were recorded for this clonotype. Its antigen is still unknown. The junction does not match germline at one end; this may be a read error. Material for sequencing was naive T cells sorted from blood. This TCR was recovered from a man in his forties or fifties in good health.

CDR3 sequence: CASSLQGMNTEAFF. The CDR3 DNA reads TGTGCCAGCAGTTTACAGGGTATGAACACTGAAGCTTTCTTT. The chain carries TRBV5-1 and TRBJ1-1, with D maybe TRBD1 (6 bases). Germline V gene data show CDR1 as SGHRS and CDR2 as YFSETQ. The CDR3 consists of 14 residues.